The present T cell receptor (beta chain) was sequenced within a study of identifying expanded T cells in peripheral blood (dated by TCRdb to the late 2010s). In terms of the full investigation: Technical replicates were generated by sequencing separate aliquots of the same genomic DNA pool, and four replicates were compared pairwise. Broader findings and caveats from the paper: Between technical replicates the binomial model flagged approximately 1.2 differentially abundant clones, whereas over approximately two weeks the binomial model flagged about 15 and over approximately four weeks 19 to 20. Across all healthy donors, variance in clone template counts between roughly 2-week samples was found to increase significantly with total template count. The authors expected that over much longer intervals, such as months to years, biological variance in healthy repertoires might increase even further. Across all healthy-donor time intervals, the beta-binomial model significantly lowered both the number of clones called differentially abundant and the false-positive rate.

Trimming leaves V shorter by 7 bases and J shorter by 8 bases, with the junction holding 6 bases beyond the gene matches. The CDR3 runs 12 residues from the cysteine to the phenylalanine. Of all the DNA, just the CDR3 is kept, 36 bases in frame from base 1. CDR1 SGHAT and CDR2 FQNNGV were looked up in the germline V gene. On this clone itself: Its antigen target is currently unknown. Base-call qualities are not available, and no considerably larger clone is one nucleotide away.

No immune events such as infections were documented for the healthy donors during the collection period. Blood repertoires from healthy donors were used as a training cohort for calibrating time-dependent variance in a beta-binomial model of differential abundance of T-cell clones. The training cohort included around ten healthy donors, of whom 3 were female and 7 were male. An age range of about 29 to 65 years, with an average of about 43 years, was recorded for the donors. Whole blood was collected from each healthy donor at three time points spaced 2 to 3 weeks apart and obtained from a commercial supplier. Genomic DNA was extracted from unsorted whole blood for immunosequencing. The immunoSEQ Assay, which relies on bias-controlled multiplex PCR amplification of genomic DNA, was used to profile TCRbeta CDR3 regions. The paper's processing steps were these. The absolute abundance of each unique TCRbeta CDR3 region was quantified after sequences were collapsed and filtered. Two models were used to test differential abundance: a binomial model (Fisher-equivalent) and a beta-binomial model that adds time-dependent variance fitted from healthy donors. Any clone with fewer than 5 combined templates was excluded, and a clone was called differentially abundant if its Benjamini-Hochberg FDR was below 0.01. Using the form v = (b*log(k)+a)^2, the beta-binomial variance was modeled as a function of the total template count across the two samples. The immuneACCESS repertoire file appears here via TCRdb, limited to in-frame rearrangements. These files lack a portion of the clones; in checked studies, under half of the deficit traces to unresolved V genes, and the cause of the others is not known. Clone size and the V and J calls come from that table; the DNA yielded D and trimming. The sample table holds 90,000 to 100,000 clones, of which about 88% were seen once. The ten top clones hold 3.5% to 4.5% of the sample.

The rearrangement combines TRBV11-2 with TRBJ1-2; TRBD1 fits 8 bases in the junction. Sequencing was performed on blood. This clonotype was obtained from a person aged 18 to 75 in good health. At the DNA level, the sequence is TGTGCCAGCACTACAGGGGGACACGGCTACACCTTC. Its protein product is CASTTGGHGYTF.